This T cell receptor beta chain is from a study of control samples from healthy donors and cancer patients (dated by TCRdb to 2020 to 2021). V is cut by 11 bases and J by 4 bases, and the space between the germline ends is 5 bases. As encoded in the germline V gene (reference sequence), CDR1 is SEHNR while CDR2 is FQNEAQ. From the cysteine through the phenylalanine, the CDR3 covers 10 amino acids. Of all the DNA, just the CDR3 is kept, 30 bases in frame from base 1. In regard to this clone: No antigen is known for it. No base-level quality is on record; no much larger clone is a single base apart.

Preparation of the library involved the immunoSEQ multiplex PCR assay. TCRdb holds this immuneACCESS table with in-frame rearrangements only. Some clones are missing; in checked studies, unresolved V genes explain under half, and the rest has no known cause. The sample profile shows about 100,000 clones; 75% to 90% of them were found once. The ten largest clones capture approximately 8.4% of the sample. This sequence was found in a man between 25 and 39 years old in good health. The chain uses TRBV7-9 and TRBJ2-2; the D call is possibly TRBD1 or TRBD2, each sharing 5 bases. Sample: blood. The CDR3 corresponds to CAGGTGELFF. Read as DNA, the sequence is TGTGCCGGGGGCACCGGGGAGCTGTTTTTT.